This note documents a single T cell receptor (beta chain) sequence. The source of the sample is a study of blood T cell repertoires in COVID-19. TCRdb's copy holds only in-frame clones and misses some; the assay was immunoSEQ multiplex PCR. The table shows about 50,000 clones, with 83% occurring only once. Germline V lookup: CDR1 LNHDA, CDR2 SQIVND (reference sequence). This CDR3 comprises 13 residues. V was clipped by 6 bases and J by 4 bases; unmatched bases: 3. The chain is built from TRBV19 and TRBJ1-2; 9 nucleotides match TRBD1. The clonotype was recovered from a man aged 40-49 years with acute or convalescent COVID-19. The sequencing input was peripheral blood. CDR3 DNA sequence: TGTGCCAGTAGCGAACAGGGGGCCTATGGCTACACCTTC. Its translation: CASSEQGAYGYTF. The full variable domain, its missing parts supplied by reference TRBV19 and TRBJ1-2, is DGGITQSPKYLFRKEGQNVTLSCEQNLNHDAMYWYRQDPGQGLRLIYYSQIVNDFQKGDIAEGYSVSREKKESFPLTVTSAQKNPTAFYLCASSEQGAYGYTFGSGTRLTVV.